The 2 T cell receptor beta chains below were found in one sample sequenced in a study of cytomegalovirus exposure and HLA in healthy donors. Both 60 Vbeta primers and 13 Jbeta primers went into the PCR. Method: immunoSEQ multiplex PCR; TCRdb's copy keeps in-frame clones and lacks some. The sample holds some 110,000 clones, over 60% seen once. The sequenced sample was PBMCs. All receptors derive from a woman aged 60 to 75 in good health and CMV-seropositive.

The chain carries TRBV5-1 and TRBJ2-3; 8 bases are a match to TRBD1. The trim removed 4 bases at V and 0 bases at J, leaving 7 bases unmatched. The CDR3 totals 16 residues. Germline assignment: CDR1 SGHRS and CDR2 YFSETQ. CDR3 loop: CASSRGQGPSTDTQYF. The CDR3 coding sequence is TGCGCCAGCAGCAGAGGACAGGGTCCTAGCACAGATACGCAGTATTTT. The complete variable domain, with remaining parts taken from reference TRBV5-1 and TRBJ2-3, reads KAGVTQTPRYLIKTRGQQVTLSCSPISGHRSVSWYQQTPGQGLQFLFEYFSETQRNKGNFPGRFSGRQFSNSRSEMNVSTLELGDSALYLCASSRGQGPSTDTQYFGPGTRLTVL.

This chain uses TRBV14 with TRBJ2-5; 12 bases agree with TRBD2. The end of the DNA fits TRBJ2-7 better, so the J call may be wrong. The CDR3 is 17 residues long. Germline loops: CDR1 SGHDN, CDR2 FVKESK. CDR3 region: CASSQVPSSGGAYEQYF. In DNA form, the CDR3 reads TGTGCCAGCAGCCAAGTCCCCTCTAGCGGGGGGGCCTACGAGCAGTACTTC.